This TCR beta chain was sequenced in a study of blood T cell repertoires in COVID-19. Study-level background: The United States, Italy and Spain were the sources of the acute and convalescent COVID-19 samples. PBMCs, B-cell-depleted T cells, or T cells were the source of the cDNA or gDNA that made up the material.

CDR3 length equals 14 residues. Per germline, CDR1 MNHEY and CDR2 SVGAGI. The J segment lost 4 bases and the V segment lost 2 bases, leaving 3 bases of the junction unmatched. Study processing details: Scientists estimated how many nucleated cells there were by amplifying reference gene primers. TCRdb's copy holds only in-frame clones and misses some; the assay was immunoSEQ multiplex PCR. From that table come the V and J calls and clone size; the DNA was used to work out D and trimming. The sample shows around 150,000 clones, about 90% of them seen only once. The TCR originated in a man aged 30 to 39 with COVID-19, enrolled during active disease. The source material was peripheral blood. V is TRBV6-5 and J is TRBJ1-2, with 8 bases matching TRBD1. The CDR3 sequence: CASSYVQGAYGYTF. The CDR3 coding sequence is TGTGCCAGCAGTTACGTTCAGGGGGCCTATGGCTACACCTTC.